This T cell receptor (beta chain) came from a study of regulatory T cells in long-lasting Graves disease. Time point denoted: newly diagnosed GD, antithyroid drugs for less than 3 months. There was RNA extracted from PBMCs, and the TCR library was made from it. This clonotype was recorded many times. Germline values: CDR1 SGHVS, CDR2 FQNEAQ. Trimming took 4 bases from V and 1 from J; bases not matched to a gene: 7. The CDR3 loop spans 15 amino acids. Arm-PCR of CDR3 regions and iRepertoire HTBI primers were used to build TCR beta libraries. TCRdb re-called the multiplex PCR reads through MiXCR, storing one row per CDR3 protein. The sample lists 350,000 to 450,000 distinct CDR3 sequences; over 12% were seen once. The sample was also linked to a second study, of T cells in Graves' hyperthyroidism and ophthalmopathy.

The chain is built from TRBV7-8 and TRBJ2-7; 7 positions match TRBD1. The clonotype comes from a woman between 35 and 50 years old with Graves disease. Material: peripheral blood mononuclear cells (PBMCs), obtained at new diagnosis, from a patient treated with antithyroid drugs. The CDR3 DNA reads TGTGCCAGCAGCTCGAGGACAGGACGATCCTACGAGCAGTACTTC. Protein: CASSSRTGRSYEQYF.